This T cell receptor (beta chain) comes out of a study of regulatory T cells in long-lasting Graves disease. Findings of the study overall: Clonotypes that were public and shared totalled a few thousand in persistent patients versus around 1,000 in new patients.

Time point of the sample: newly diagnosed GD, antithyroid drugs for less than 3 months. RNA extracted from PBMCs served as the sequencing template. Worth noting for this clonotype: Its antigen is unknown.

The authors built TCR beta libraries using iRepertoire HTBI primers and Arm-PCR of CDR3 regions. In the original workflow: The identification of roughly 62 TRBV and over eleven TRBJ segments was made across samples. TCRdb recomputed calls from the multiplex PCR reads with MiXCR, one row per CDR3 protein. In this record, the V and J calls reflect TCRdb's handling and not the investigators' own analysis. The data contain hundreds of thousands of distinct CDR3 sequences, about a sixth of them singletons. V dropped 1 base and J dropped 3; count of bases not matched to a gene: 7. Looked up from germline, CDR1 is LGHNA and CDR2 is YNFKEQ. The CDR3 covers 16 residues. These same records also appear under a second study, on T cells in Graves' hyperthyroidism and ophthalmopathy. In that study: Patients showing uncontrolled infection, other autoimmune disease, pregnancy or lactation were ineligible.

The chain links TRBV4-2 to TRBJ2-3; 7 nucleotides agree with TRBD2. The specimen comprised peripheral blood mononuclear cells (PBMCs), sampled at new diagnosis, from a patient treated with antithyroid drugs. The receptor was isolated from a man aged 35 to 55 with Graves disease. CDR3 DNA: TGTGCCAGCAGCCAAGGTCAAGGGGAGGGGACAGATACGCAGTATTTT. It is translated as CASSQGQGEGTDTQYF.